The TCR beta chain under discussion was sequenced for a study of cytomegalovirus exposure and HLA in healthy donors. The overall study: Most donors, 81% of approximately 400 genotyped, fell in the Caucasian-associated ancestry cluster. General study findings and limits: The authors reported that TCR beta sequences could predict HLA-A and HLA-B alleles. These predictions were accurate for most subjects in the first cohort. Highest at DRB1 and lowest at HLA-C, TCR association rates differed among HLA loci in a later analysis.

The CDR3 is 15 amino acids. The ends lost 4 bases at V and 2 bases at J; junction bases unmatched: 3. CDR1 is SEHNR and CDR2 is FQNEAQ in the germline V gene (reference sequence). Notes on this clone: Antigen: not known.

The PCR was carried out with 60 Vbeta primers and 13 Jbeta primers. The table came from immunoSEQ multiplex PCR; TCRdb's copy has only in-frame clones and leaves some out. Of under 150,000 clones in the sample, 75% to 80% are singletons; the top ten hold 5% to 8%. This TCR came from a woman between 40 and 50 years old in good health and CMV-seropositive. Sequenced input: PBMCs. This chain joins TRBV7-9 and TRBJ2-7; TRBD2 aligns across 12 bases. The CDR3 sequence: CASSSTSGRTYEQYF. The CDR3 bases are TGTGCCAGCAGCTCCACTAGCGGGAGGACCTACGAGCAGTACTTC. The variable domain in full, with the rest retrieved from reference TRBV7-9 and TRBJ2-7, is DTGVSQNPRHKITKRGQNVTFRCDPISEHNRLYWYRQTLGQGPEFLTYFQNEAQLEKSRLLSDRFSAERPKGSFSTLEIQRTEQGDSAMYLCASSSTSGRTYEQYFGPGTRLTVT.